Listed here are 5 T cell receptor beta chains from one sample, sequenced in a study of response to subunit inactivated influenza vaccine listed by TCRdb under 2018. Library method: RT-PCR. The sequencing machine was an Illumina HiSeq 2500. TCRdb cleaned the public reads at Q25 with fastp, built clones with MiXCR and kept in-frame beta chains. CDR3 protein duplicates are merged, each entry listing the most common genes and DNA. This sample lists around 530,000 distinct CDR3 sequences; around 11% were detected once. The ten biggest clones cover roughly 10% of the sample. The sequences come from PBMCs from blood, collected on the day of vaccination. Receptors were obtained from a man aged 45-60 years who received an inactivated influenza vaccine. Donor details come from another sample of the same person, matched by shared clones.

As for this clonotype: A read error is possible here, since a much larger clone lies one base away. The genes are TRBV5-1 and TRBJ2-2, with D unresolved. The CDR3 runs to 15 residues. Trimming cost V 5 bases and J 2 bases, with 13 bases left between them. Per the germline V gene, CDR1 is SGHRS and CDR2 is YFSETQ. The CDR3 here is CASRPDRYNTGELFF. The CDR3 DNA reads TGCGCCAGCAGACCGGACCGGTATAACACCGGGGAGCTGTTTTTT.

This clonotype was counted ten times or more. V is TRBV18 and J is TRBJ2-1, with 9 bases identical to TRBD2. The CDR3 runs to 14 residues. The V gene end was trimmed by 8 bases and the J gene end by 0 bases; junction bases not matched to a gene: 2. Germline CDR1 reads KGHSH; CDR2 reads LQKENI. CDR3 residues: CASVLAGSYNEQFF. As DNA, the CDR3 is TGTGCCAGCGTACTAGCGGGCTCCTACAATGAGCAGTTCTTC. Based on the CDR3 plus reference TRBV18 and TRBJ2-1, the full variable domain is NAGVMQNPRHLVRRRGQEARLRCSPMKGHSHVYWYRQLPEEGLKFMVYLQKENIIDESGMPKERFSAEFPKEGPSILRIQQVVRGDSAAYFCASVLAGSYNEQFFGPGTRLTVL.

This clonotype came up many times. V is TRBV29-1 and J is TRBJ1-2; TRBD1 is a possible D gene (5 bases). V dropped 1 base and J dropped 3 bases, with 12 bases sitting between them. There are 14 residues in the CDR3. Germline V CDR1 and CDR2: SQVTM, ANQGSEA. In DNA, the CDR3 is TGCAGCGTTGAAGTCCACGGAGGGGACTATGGCTACACCTTC. Encoded protein: CSVEVHGGDYGYTF.

The table lists this clonotype with a few counts. V and J are TRBV2 and TRBJ2-1; D may be TRBD1 (5 bases). The germline V gene encodes CDR1 SNHLY and CDR2 FYNNEI. V lost 9 bases to trimming and J lost 9 bases, with 12 bases between them. The CDR3 spans 11 residues. The CDR3 coding sequence is TGTGCCAGTATTCAGGGTCCTGAGCAGTTCTTC. Translated: CASIQGPEQFF.

V usage is TRBV5-1 and J usage is TRBJ1-1, with 7 positions matching TRBD1. Germline V gives CDR1 SGHRS, CDR2 YFSETQ. Trimming at V came to 5 bases and at J to 5 bases, leaving 9 bases not matched to a gene. The CDR3 totals 14 residues. Here the CDR3 reads CASSFDQGDTEAFF. CDR3 DNA: TGCGCCAGCAGTTTCGATCAGGGGGATACTGAAGCTTTCTTT.